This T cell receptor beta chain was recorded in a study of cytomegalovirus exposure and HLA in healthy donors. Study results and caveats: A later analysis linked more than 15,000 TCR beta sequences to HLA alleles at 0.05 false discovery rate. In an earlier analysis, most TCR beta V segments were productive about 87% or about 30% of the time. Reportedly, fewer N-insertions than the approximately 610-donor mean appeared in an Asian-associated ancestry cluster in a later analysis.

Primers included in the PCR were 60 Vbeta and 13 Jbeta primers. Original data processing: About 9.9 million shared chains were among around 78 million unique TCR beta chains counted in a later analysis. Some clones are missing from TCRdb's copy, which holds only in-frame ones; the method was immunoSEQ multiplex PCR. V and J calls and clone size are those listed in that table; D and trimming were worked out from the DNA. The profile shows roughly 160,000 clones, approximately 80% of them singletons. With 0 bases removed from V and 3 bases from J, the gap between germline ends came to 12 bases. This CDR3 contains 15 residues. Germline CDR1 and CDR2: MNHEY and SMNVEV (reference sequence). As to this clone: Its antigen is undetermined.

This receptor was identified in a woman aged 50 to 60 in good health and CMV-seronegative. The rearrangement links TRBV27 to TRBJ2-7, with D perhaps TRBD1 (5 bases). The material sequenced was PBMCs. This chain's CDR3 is CASSLSLLGHYEQYF. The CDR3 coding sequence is TGTGCCAGCAGTTTATCTTTGTTGGGGCACTACGAGCAGTACTTC.